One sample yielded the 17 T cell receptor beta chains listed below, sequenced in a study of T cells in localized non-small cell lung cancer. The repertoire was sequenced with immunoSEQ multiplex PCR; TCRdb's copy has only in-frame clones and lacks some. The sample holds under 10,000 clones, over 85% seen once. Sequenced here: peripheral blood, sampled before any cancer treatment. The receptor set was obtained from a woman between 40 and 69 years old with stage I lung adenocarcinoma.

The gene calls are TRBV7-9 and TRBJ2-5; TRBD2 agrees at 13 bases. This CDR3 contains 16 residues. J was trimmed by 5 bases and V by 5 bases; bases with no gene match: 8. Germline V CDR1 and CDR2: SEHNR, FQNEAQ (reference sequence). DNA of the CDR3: TGTGCCAGCAGCCCCCGCTGGACTAGCGGGAGTGAGACCCAGTACTTC. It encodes CASSPRWTSGSETQYF.

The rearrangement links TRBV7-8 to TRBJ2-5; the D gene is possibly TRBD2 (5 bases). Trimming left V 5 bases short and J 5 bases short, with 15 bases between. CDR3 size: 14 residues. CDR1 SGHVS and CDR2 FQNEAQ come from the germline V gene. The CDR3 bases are TGTGCCAGCAGCCCCGGTGGGAGCTTGGAGACCCAGTACTTC. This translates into CASSPGGSLETQYF.

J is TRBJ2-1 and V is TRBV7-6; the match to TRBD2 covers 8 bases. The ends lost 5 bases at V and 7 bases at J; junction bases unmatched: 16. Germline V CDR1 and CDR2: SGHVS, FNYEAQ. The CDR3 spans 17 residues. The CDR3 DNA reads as TGTGCCAGCAGCCCCAACCCGGGACTAGGGGTAGTAAATGAGCAGTTCTTC. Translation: CASSPNPGLGVVNEQFF. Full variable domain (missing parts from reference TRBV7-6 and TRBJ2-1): GAGVSQSPRYKVTKRGQDVALRCDPISGHVSLYWYRQALGQGPEFLTYFNYEAQQDKSGLPNDRFSAERPEGSISTLTIQRTEQRDSAMYRCASSPNPGLGVVNEQFFGPGTRLTVL.

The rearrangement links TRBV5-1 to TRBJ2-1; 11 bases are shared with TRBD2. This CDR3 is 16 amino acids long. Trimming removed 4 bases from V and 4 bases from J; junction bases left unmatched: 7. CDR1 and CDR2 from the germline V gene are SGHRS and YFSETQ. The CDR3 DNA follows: TGCGCCAGCAGCCCTTACCTAGCGGGGGGTTACAATGAGCAGTTCTTC. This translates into CASSPYLAGGYNEQFF.

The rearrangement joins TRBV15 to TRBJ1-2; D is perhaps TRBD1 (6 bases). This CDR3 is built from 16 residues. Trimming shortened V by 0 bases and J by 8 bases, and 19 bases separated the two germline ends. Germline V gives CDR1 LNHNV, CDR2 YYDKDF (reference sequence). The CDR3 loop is CATSRDLINRVGGYTF. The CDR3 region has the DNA TGTGCCACCAGCAGAGACCTAATAAACAGGGTTGGGGGCTACACCTTC.

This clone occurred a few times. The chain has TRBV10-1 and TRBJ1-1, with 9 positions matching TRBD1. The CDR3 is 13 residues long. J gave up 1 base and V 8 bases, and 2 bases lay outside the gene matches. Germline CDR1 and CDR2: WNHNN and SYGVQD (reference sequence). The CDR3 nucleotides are TGCGCCAGCGGGGGACAGGGGAACACTGAAGCTTTCTTT. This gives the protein CASGGQGNTEAFF.

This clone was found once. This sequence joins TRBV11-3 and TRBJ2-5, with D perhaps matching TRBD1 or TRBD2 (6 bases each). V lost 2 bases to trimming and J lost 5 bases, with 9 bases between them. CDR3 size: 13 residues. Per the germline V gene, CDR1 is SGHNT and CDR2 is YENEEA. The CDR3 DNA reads TGTGCCAGCAGCTTAAGAGGGGGGGAGACCCAGTACTTC. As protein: CASSLRGGETQYF. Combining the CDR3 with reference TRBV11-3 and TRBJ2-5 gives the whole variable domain EAGVVQSPRYKIIEKKQPVAFWCNPISGHNTLYWYLQNLGQGPELLIRYENEEAVDDSQLPKDRFSAERLKGVDSTLKIQPAELGDSAVYLCASSLRGGETQYFGPGTRLLVL.

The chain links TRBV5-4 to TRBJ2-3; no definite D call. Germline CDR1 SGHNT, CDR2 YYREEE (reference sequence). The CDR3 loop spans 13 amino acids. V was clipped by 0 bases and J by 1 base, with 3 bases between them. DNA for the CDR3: TGTGCCAGCAGCTTGGCAGGCACAGATACGCAGTATTTT. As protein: CASSLAGTDTQYF.

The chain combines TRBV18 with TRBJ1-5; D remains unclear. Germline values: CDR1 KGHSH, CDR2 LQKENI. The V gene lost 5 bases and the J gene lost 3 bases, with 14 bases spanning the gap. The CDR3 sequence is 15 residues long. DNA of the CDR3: TGTGCCAGCTCATACGGTACCGGGGACAATCAGCCCCAGCATTTT. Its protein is CASSYGTGDNQPQHF. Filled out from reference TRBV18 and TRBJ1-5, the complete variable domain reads NAGVMQNPRHLVRRRGQEARLRCSPMKGHSHVYWYRQLPEEGLKFMVYLQKENIIDESGMPKERFSAEFPKEGPSILRIQQVVRGDSAAYFCASSYGTGDNQPQHFGDGTRLSIL.

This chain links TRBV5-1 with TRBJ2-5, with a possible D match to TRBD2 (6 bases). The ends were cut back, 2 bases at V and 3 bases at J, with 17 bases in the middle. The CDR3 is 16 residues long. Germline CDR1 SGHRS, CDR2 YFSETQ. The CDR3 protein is CASSFLVGGVEETQYF. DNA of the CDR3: TGCGCCAGCAGCTTTTTAGTGGGAGGAGTGGAAGAGACCCAGTACTTC.

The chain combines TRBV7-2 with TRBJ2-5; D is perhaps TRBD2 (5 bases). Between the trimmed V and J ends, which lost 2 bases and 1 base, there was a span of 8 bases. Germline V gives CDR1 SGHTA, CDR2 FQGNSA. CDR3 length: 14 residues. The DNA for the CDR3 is TGTGCCAGCAGCTTAAACCGGGGCCAAGAGACCCAGTACTTC. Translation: CASSLNRGQETQYF.

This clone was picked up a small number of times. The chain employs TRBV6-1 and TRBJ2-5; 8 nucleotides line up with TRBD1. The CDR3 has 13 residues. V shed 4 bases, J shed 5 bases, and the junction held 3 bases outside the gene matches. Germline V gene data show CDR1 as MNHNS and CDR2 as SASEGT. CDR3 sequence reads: CASSGRTGETQYF. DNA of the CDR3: TGTGCCAGCAGTGGAAGGACAGGGGAGACCCAGTACTTC.

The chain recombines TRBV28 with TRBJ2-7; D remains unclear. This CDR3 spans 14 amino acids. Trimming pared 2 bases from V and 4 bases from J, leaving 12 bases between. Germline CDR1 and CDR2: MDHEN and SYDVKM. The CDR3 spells CASSLEARRYEQYF. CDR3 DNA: TGTGCCAGCAGTTTAGAGGCCAGACGTTACGAGCAGTACTTC.

CDR3 sequence reads: CASSARQGASNTEAFF. For the CDR3, the DNA is TGTGCCAGCAGCGCCCGACAGGGGGCCTCAAACACTGAAGCTTTCTTT. The chain recombines TRBV11-2 with TRBJ1-1, with TRBD1 identical over 10 bases. This CDR3 is 16 amino acids long. The junction had 8 bases not matched to a gene; V was cut back by 5 bases and J by 2 bases. CDR1 is SGHAT, CDR2 FQNNGV, per germline. Drawing the rest from reference TRBV11-2 and TRBJ1-1, the complete variable domain is EAGVAQSPRYKIIEKRQSVAFWCNPISGHATLYWYQQILGQGPKLLIQFQNNGVVDDSQLPKDRFSAERLKGVDSTLKIQPAKLEDSAVYLCASSARQGASNTEAFFGQGTRLTVV.

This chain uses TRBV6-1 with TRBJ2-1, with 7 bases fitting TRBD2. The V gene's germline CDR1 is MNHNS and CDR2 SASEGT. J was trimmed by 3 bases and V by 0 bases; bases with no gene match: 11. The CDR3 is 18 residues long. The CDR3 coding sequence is TGTGCCAGCAGTGAAGCGCTTCGAGGAGCGGGGAGCTACAATGAGCAGTTCTTC. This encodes CASSEALRGAGSYNEQFF.

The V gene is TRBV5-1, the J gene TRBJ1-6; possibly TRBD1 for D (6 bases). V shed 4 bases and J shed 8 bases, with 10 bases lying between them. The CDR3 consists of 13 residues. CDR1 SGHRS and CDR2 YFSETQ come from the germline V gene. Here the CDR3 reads CASSDRQDSPLHF. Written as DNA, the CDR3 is TGCGCCAGCAGCGATCGACAGGATTCACCCCTCCACTTT.

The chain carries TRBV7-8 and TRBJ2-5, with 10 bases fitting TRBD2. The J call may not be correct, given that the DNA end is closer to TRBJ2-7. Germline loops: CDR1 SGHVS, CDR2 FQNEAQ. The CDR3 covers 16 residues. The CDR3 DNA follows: TGTGCCAGCAGCTTAAGGGCTAGCGGGGGAGAATACGAGCAGTACTTC. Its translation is CASSLRASGGEYEQYF.